Reported below is one T cell receptor (beta chain). Its antigen is currently unknown. These data belong to a study of T cells in Graves' hyperthyroidism and ophthalmopathy. Regarding the study as a whole: Most thyroid clonotypes with frequency above 0.001 were detected in blood.

Between the trimmed V and J ends, which lost 3 bases and 1 base, there was a span of 8 bases. Germline V gives CDR1 LNHNV, CDR2 YYDKDF (reference sequence). CDR3 length equals 14 residues. A roughly 9.3 ml volume of fresh peripheral blood provided the PBMCs. Regions amplified from RNA transcripts were the TCR beta CDR3 regions. The HTBI primer set drove a first-round RT-PCR of the TCR CDR3. TCRdb re-derived calls from the multiplex PCR reads in MiXCR, one entry per CDR3 protein. Among approximately 480,000 distinct CDR3 sequences listed, roughly 20% were seen once. The specimen was blood. The J gene is TRBJ2-3, the V gene TRBV15, with D possibly matching TRBD2 (5 bases). The sequence was obtained from a man in his late teens or twenties with Graves' hyperthyroidism. This CDR3 reads CATSSGERTDTQYF. CDR3 DNA sequence: TGTGCCACCAGCAGCGGGGAGCGCACAGATACGCAGTATTTT.